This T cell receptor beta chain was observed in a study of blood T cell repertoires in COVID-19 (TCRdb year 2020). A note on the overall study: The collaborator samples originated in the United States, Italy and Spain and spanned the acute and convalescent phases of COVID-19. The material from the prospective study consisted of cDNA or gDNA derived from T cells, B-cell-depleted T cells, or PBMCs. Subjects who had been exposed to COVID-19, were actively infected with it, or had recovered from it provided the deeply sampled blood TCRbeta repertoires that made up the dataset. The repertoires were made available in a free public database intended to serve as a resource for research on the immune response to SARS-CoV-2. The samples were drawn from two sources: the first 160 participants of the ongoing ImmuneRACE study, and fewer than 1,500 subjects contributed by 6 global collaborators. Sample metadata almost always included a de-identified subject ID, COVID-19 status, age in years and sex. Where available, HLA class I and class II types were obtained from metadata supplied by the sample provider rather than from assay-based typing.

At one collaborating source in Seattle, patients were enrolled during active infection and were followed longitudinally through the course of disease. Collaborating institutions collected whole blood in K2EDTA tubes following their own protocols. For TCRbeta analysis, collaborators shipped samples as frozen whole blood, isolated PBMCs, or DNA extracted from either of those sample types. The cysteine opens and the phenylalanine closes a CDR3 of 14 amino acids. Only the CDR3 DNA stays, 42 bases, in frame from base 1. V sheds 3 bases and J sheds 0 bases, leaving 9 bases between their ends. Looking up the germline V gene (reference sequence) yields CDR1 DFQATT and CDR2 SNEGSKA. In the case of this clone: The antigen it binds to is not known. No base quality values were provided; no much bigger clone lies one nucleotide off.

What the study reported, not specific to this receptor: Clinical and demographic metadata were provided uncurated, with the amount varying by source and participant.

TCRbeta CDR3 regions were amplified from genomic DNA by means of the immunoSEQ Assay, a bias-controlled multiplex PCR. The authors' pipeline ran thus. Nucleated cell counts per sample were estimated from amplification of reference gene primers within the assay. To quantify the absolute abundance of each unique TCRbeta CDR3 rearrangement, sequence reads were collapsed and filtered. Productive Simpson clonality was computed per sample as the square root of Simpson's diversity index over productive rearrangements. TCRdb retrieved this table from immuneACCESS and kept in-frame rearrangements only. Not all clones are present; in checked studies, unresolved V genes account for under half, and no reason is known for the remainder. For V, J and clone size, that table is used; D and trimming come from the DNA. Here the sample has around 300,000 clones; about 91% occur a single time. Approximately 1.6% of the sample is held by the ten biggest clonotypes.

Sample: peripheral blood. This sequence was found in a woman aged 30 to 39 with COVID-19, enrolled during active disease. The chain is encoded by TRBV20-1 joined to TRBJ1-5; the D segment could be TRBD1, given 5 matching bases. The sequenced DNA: TGCAGTGCTAGTCGGGGGAATAGCAATCAGCCCCAGCATTTT. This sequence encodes CSASRGNSNQPQHF.